The present T cell receptor (beta chain) was sequenced within a study of cytomegalovirus exposure and HLA in healthy donors. Study-wide results and caveats: Productive status was seen about 90% or about 30% of the time for most TCR beta V segments in an earlier analysis. Within the data, a cluster of highly shared sequence variants was likely a sequencing artifact.

With respect to this clone: Its specificity is unknown.

Vbeta (60) and Jbeta (13) primers were used in the PCR. Data came from immunoSEQ multiplex PCR; TCRdb stores just in-frame clones and leaves some out. Among some 150,000 clones listed, 70% to 80% were seen once. The origin of this receptor is a man between 60 and 70 years old in good health and CMV-seronegative. The source material was PBMCs.

The CDR3 spells CASSERGASGRNEQFF. The CDR3 DNA sequence: TGTGCCAGCAGTGAGAGGGGGGCTAGCGGGAGGAATGAGCAGTTCTTC. V and J are TRBV6-1 and TRBJ2-1, with TRBD2 matching over 11 bases. CDR1 is MNHNS and CDR2 is SASEGT in the germline V gene. The CDR3 consists of 16 residues. V dropped 3 bases and J dropped 7; count of bases not matched to a gene: 8.